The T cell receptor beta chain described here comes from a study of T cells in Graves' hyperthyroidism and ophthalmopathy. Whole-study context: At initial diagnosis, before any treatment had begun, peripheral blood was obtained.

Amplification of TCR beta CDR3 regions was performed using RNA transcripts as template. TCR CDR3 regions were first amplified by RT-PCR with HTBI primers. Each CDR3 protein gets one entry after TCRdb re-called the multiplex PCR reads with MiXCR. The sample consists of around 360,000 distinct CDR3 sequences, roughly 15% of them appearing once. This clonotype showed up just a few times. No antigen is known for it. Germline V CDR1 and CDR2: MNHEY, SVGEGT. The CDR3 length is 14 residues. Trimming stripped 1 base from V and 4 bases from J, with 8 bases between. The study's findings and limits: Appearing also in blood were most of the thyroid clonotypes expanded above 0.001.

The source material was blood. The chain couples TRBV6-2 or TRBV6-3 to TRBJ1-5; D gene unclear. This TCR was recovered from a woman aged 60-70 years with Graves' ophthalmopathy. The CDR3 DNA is TGTGCCAGCAGTTACTTGGCAGCAAATCAGCCCCAGCATTTT. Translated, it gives CASSYLAANQPQHF.